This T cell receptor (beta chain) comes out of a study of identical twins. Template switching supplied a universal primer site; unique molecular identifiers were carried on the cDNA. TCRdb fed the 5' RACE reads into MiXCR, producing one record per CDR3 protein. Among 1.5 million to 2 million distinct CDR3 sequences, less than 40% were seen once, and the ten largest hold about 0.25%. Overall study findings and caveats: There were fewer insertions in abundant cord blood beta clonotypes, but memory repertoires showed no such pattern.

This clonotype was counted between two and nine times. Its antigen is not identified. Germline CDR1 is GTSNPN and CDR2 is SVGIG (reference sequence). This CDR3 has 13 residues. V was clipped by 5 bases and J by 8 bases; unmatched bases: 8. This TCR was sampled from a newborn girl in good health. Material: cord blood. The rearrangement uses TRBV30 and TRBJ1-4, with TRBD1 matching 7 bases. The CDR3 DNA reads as TGTGCCTGGGCTCAGGGGGTAGGGGAAAAACTGTTTTTT. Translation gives CAWAQGVGEKLFF.